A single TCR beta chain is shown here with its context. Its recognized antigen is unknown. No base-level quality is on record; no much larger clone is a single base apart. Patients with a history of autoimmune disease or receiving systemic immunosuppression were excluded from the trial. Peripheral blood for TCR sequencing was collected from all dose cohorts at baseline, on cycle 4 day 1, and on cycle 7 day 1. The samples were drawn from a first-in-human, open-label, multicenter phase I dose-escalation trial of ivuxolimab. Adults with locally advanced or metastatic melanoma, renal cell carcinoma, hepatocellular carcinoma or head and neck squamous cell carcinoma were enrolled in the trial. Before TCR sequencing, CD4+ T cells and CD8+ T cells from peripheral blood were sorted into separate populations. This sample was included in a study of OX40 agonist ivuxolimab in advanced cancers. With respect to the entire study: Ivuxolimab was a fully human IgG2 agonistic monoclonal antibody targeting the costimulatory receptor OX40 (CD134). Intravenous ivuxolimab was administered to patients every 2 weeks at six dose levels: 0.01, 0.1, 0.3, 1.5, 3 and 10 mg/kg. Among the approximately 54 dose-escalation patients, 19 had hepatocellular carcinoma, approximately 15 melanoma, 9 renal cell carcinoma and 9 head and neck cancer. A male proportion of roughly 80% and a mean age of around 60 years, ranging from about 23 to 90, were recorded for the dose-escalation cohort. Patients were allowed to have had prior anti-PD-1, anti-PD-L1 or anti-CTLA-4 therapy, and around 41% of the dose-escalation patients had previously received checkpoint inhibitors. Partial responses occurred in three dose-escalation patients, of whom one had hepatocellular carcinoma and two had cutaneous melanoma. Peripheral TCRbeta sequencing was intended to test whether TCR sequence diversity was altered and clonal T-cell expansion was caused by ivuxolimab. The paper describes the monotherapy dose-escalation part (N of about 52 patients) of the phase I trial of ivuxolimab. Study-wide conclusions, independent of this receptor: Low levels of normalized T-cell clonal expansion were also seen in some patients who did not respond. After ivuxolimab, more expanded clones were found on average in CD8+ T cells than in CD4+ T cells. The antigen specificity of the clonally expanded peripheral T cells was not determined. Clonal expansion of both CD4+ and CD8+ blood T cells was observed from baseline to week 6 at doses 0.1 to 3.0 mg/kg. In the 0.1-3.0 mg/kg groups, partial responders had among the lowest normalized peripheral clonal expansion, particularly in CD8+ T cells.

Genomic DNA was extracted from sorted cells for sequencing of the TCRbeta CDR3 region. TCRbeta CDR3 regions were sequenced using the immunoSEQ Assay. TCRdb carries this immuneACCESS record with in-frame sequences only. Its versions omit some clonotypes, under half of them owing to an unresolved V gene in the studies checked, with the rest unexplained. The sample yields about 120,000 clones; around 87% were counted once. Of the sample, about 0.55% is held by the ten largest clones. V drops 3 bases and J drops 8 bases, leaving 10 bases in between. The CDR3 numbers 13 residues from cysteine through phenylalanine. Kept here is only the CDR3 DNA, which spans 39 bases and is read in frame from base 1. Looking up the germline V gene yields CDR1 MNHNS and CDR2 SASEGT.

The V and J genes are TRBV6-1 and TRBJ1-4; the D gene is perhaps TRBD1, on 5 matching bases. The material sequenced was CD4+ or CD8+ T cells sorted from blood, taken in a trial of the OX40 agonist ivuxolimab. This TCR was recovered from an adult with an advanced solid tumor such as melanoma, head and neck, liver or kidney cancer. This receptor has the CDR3 CASSEPGKEKLFF. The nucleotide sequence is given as TGTGCCAGCAGTGAGCCAGGGAAAGAAAAACTGTTTTTT.